Listed here are 3 T cell receptor beta chains from one sample, sequenced in a study of T cell repertoires in cytomegalovirus infection. TCRdb recomputed calls from the reads with MiXCR, one row per CDR3 protein. The sample carries fewer than 700,000 distinct CDR3 sequences, 20% to 25% recorded once. Source material: CD8+ T cells from PBMCs. The receptors originated from a human donor in good health (CMV status not recorded). Some clones in this sample may be carry-over from other donors' samples.

This clonotype was counted only a few times. This chain uses TRBV28 with TRBJ1-2; D gene ambiguous. This CDR3 region has 11 residues. Germline V gives CDR1 MDHEN, CDR2 SYDVKM. V lost 6 bases and J lost 8, with 10 bases in between. This CDR3 is CASSFSLGYTF. The CDR3 DNA reads TGTGCCAGCAGCTTTTCCCTGGGCTACACCTTC.

This clonotype was picked up many times. The J gene is TRBJ2-7, the V gene TRBV6-2 or TRBV6-3, with unresolved D. The CDR3 has 11 amino acids. The ends were cut back, 7 bases at V and 0 bases at J, with 4 bases in the middle. The germline V gene has CDR1 MNHEY and CDR2 SVGEGT. CDR3 sequence reads: CASMSSYEQYV. CDR3 DNA: TGTGCCAGCATGAGCTCCTACGAGCAGTACGTC.

The chain is built from TRBV6-5 and TRBJ2-3, with 7 positions matching TRBD2. The germline V gene has CDR1 MNHEY and CDR2 SVGAGI. This CDR3 spans 15 amino acids. The V gene end was trimmed by 2 bases and the J gene end by 8 bases; junction bases not matched to a gene: 10. Here the CDR3 DNA reads TGTGCCAGCAGTTACCCTAGCGGAGCCCTTGGTACGCAGTATTTT. Protein product: CASSYPSGALGTQYF.